This T cell receptor (beta chain) was documented in a study of CD8 T cells in ankylosing spondylitis. TCRdb re-called the 5' RACE reads through MiXCR, storing one row per CDR3 protein. The sample has 150,000 to 200,000 distinct CDR3 sequences, about a third seen once. Trimming removed 8 bases from V and 7 bases from J, with 14 bases in between. This CDR3 has 13 residues. This sequence joins TRBV12-3 or TRBV12-4 and TRBJ1-4, with D possibly matching TRBD1 (6 bases). Sequenced: synovial fluid, either unsorted or a sorted T cell fraction (not recorded which). The receptor comes from a male donor with ankylosing spondylitis. CDR3 nucleotide sequence: TGTGCCAGCGGCTCCACAGGGAGTGAAAAACTGTTTTTT. Translated: CASGSTGSEKLFF.